One T cell receptor beta chain is described in this entry. This table comes from immunoSEQ multiplex PCR, and its TCRdb copy is limited to in-frame clones, with some not included. This table holds some 70,000 clones, more than 85% found once. These data belong to a study of OX40 agonist ivuxolimab in advanced cancers. Background on the study: Ivuxolimab is an agonistic anti-OX40 (CD134) antibody, and patients were treated with it. Previous treatment with anti-PD-1, anti-PD-L1 or anti-CTLA-4 therapy was allowed; 40% had received some. Partial responses were achieved by three patients: one hepatocellular carcinoma, two cutaneous melanoma. Patients with hepatocellular carcinoma, melanoma, renal cell or head and neck cancer made up the dose-escalation patients.

V was pared by 7 bases and J by 1 base, with 16 bases between. The germline V gene has CDR1 MNHEY and CDR2 SMNVEV (reference sequence). This CDR3 is built from 16 residues. The sample here was CD4+ or CD8+ T cells sorted from blood, taken in a trial of the OX40 agonist ivuxolimab. The TCR originated in an adult with an advanced solid tumor such as melanoma, head and neck, liver or kidney cancer. V and J are TRBV27 and TRBJ1-4; D possibly corresponds to TRBD1 (5 bases). The CDR3 sequence: CASKGAGLLTNEKLFF. CDR3 sequence (DNA): TGTGCCAGCAAAGGGGCAGGGCTATTAACTAATGAAAAACTGTTTTTT.